Listed below are T cell receptor beta chains from one sample, sequenced in a study of blood T cells in healthy people across ages. TCRdb called the 5' RACE reads again in MiXCR, with one record for every CDR3 protein. This sample has about 1 million distinct CDR3 sequences, with 35% to 50% found just once. The sample was blood. The receptors derive from a woman between 55 and 75 years old in good health. Both conserved end residues are part of each CDR3. The D gene is left open where the match is weak. Some rows have no size entry. The others give once, few or many, or a class for an expanded clone.

V gene	D gene	clone size	J gene	CDR3 protein	CDR3 DNA
TRBV28	NA	few	TRBJ2-5	CASSSTQEQYF	TGTGCCAGCAGTAGCACGCAAGAGCAGTACTTC
TRBV28	NA	NA	TRBJ2-7	CASWTQRDSYEQYF	TGTGCCAGCTGGACCCAGCGGGACAGCTACGAGCAGTACTTC
TRBV5-4	TRBD2	NA	TRBJ2-5	CASSPGTSGLGTQYF	TGTGCCAGCAGCCCCGGGACTAGCGGGCTTGGGACCCAGTACTTC
TRBV12-3/TRBV12-4	TRBD1	NA	TRBJ1-4	CASSFDRASEKLFF	TGTGCCAGCAGTTTCGACAGGGCGAGTGAAAAACTGTTTTTT
TRBV29-1	TRBD1	NA	TRBJ2-6	CPRGHGANVLTF	TGCCCAAGGGGGCATGGGGCCAACGTCCTGACTTTC
TRBV27	NA	NA	TRBJ1-2	CASSLNTMNYGYTF	TGTGCCAGCAGTTTAAACACCATGAACTATGGCTACACCTTC
TRBV5-1	TRBD1	NA	TRBJ2-7	CASSLRQGFNEQYF	TGCGCCAGCAGCCTCCGACAGGGGTTCAACGAGCAGTACTTC
TRBV6-1	TRBD1	NA	TRBJ2-1	CASSEQGQGGYPYNEQFF	TGTGCCAGCAGTGAACAGGGACAGGGAGGGTACCCTTACAATGAGCAGTTCTTC
TRBV11-1	NA	few	TRBJ2-6	CASGGLQGSGANVLTF	TGTGCCAGCGGTGGGCTTCAGGGGTCTGGGGCCAACGTCCTGACTTTC
TRBV29-1	NA	NA	TRBJ2-5	CSVDHGYEQYF	TGCAGCGTTGATCACGGATATGAGCAGTACTTC
TRBV7-9	NA	once	TRBJ2-5	CASSPRQVETQYF	TGTGCCAGCAGCCCGAGACAAGTGGAGACCCAGTACTTC
TRBV12-3/TRBV12-4	NA	NA	TRBJ1-5	CASSLTGGTQPQHF	TGTGCCAGCAGTTTAACGGGGGGGACTCAGCCCCAGCATTTT
TRBV3-1	NA	NA	TRBJ2-3	CASSGGRSMADTQYF	TGTGCCAGCAGCGGTGGTCGGTCCATGGCGGATACGCAGTATTTT
TRBV20-1	NA	few	TRBJ2-1	CSASTPGSYNEQFF	TGCAGTGCTAGTACCCCAGGCTCCTACAATGAGCAGTTCTTC
TRBV11-2	TRBD1	NA	TRBJ2-3	CASSHYHRGKTSTDTQYF	TGTGCCAGCAGCCACTATCACAGGGGGAAAACTAGCACAGATACGCAGTATTTT
TRBV27	NA	NA	TRBJ2-6	CASSPMGEAGANVLTF	TGTGCCAGCAGTCCAATGGGGGAGGCTGGGGCCAACGTCCTGACTTTC
TRBV3-1	TRBD2	medium-sized	TRBJ2-7	CASSHLLTSRRYEQYF	TGTGCCAGCAGCCACCTATTGACTAGCAGGAGGTACGAGCAGTACTTC
TRBV4-1	TRBD2	NA	TRBJ2-5	CASSQDSGDNEQYF	TGCGCCAGCAGCCAAGATAGCGGGGACAATGAGCAGTACTTC
TRBV11-2	TRBD2	few	TRBJ2-7	CASSFTWGGRADESYEQYF	TGTGCCAGCAGCTTTACGTGGGGCGGGAGGGCCGATGAGTCCTACGAGCAGTACTTC
TRBV6-6	NA	NA	TRBJ2-7	CASSPIRGGEQYF	TGTGCCAGCAGTCCGATTAGGGGTGGCGAGCAGTACTTC
TRBV4-1	NA	NA	TRBJ2-1	CASSQDEGGSYNEQFF	TGCGCCAGCAGCCAAGACGAAGGGGGTTCCTACAATGAGCAGTTCTTC
TRBV3-1	TRBD2	NA	TRBJ2-1	CASSQGLAGQFF	TGTGCCAGCAGCCAAGGACTAGCGGGACAGTTCTTC
TRBV10-1	TRBD1	NA	TRBJ2-7	CASSSGGEGSYEQYF	TGCGCCAGCAGCTCAGGGGGTGAAGGGTCCTACGAGCAGTACTTC
TRBV5-1	NA	NA	TRBJ1-5	CASSSIGAAGGNQPQHF	TGCGCCAGCAGCTCAATTGGGGCGGCGGGGGGGAATCAGCCCCAGCATTTT
TRBV20-1	NA	NA	TRBJ2-1	CSAQGGGDNEQFF	TGCAGTGCCCAGGGGGGAGGGGACAATGAGCAGTTCTTC
TRBV6-2/TRBV6-3	TRBD1	NA	TRBJ1-4	CASSYHFPGQLGATNEKLFF	TGTGCCAGCAGTTACCATTTTCCGGGACAGCTAGGGGCAACTAATGAAAAACTGTTTTTT
TRBV5-5	NA	few	TRBJ2-1	CASSPLRGPLDEQFF	TGTGCCAGCAGCCCGCTCAGGGGACCCCTCGATGAGCAGTTCTTC
TRBV12-3/TRBV12-4	NA	NA	TRBJ1-2	CASSLWPADGYTF	TGTGCCAGCAGTTTATGGCCAGCCGATGGCTACACCTTC
TRBV12-3/TRBV12-4	TRBD1	NA	TRBJ1-1	CASSHRDRAVYTEAFF	TGTGCCAGCAGTCACCGGGACAGGGCGGTTTATACTGAAGCTTTCTTT
TRBV21-1	NA	NA	TRBJ1-4	CASITTRTNEKLFF	TGTGCCAGCATTACCACGCGAACTAATGAAAAACTGTTTTTT
TRBV25-1	NA	few	TRBJ1-1	CASSESGSLNTEAFF	TGTGCCAGCAGTGAATCCGGCAGTCTGAACACTGAAGCTTTCTTT
TRBV14	TRBD2	NA	TRBJ2-3	CASSPPGLAGLTDTQYF	TGTGCCAGCAGCCCCCCGGGCCTAGCGGGGCTCACAGATACGCAGTATTTT
TRBV5-6	NA	few	TRBJ2-1	CASREGQSSYNEQFF	TGTGCCAGCAGGGAGGGGCAGAGCTCCTACAATGAGCAGTTCTTC
TRBV28	NA	NA	TRBJ2-7	CASSFYTWEQYF	TGTGCCAGCAGTTTCTACACCTGGGAGCAGTACTTC
TRBV28	TRBD2	NA	TRBJ2-7	CASILAGSSYEQYF	TGTGCCAGCATACTAGCGGGGAGCTCCTACGAGCAGTACTTC
TRBV7-4	NA	few	TRBJ1-1	CASAGTEAFF	TGTGCCAGCGCGGGGACTGAAGCTTTCTTT
TRBV29-1	TRBD1	few	TRBJ1-2	CSVEDRGQGPGGYTF	TGCAGCGTTGAAGATCGGGGACAGGGGCCTGGGGGCTACACCTTC
TRBV29-1	NA	few	TRBJ2-1	CSEVGGERNEQFF	TGCAGCGAGGTAGGAGGGGAAAGGAATGAGCAGTTCTTC
TRBV9	TRBD2	NA	TRBJ2-1	CASSPQGTSGNNEQFF	TGTGCCAGCAGCCCCCAGGGGACTAGCGGGAACAATGAGCAGTTCTTC
TRBV13	TRBD1	few	TRBJ2-3	CASSLGTGGSTQYF	TGTGCCAGCAGCTTAGGGACAGGGGGAAGTACGCAGTATTTT
TRBV3-1	TRBD1	NA	TRBJ1-6	CASGRGLGSPLHF	TGTGCCAGCGGGAGGGGGCTAGGGTCACCCCTCCACTTT
TRBV29-1	TRBD2	many	TRBJ2-1	CSARGGGGDEQFF	TGCAGCGCCCGCGGGGGGGGCGGGGATGAGCAGTTCTTC
TRBV29-1	TRBD1	NA	TRBJ2-5	CSVEDRQGARREQYF	TGCAGCGTTGAAGATCGACAGGGGGCGCGGAGAGAGCAGTACTTC
TRBV6-6	TRBD2	NA	TRBJ2-3	CASSYLAGGTRDTQYF	TGTGCCAGCAGTTACCTAGCGGGAGGTACTCGGGATACGCAGTATTTT
TRBV9	TRBD2	NA	TRBJ2-5	CASSVGLARHETQYF	TGTGCCAGCAGCGTGGGACTAGCGCGGCACGAGACCCAGTACTTC